A selection of T cell receptor beta chains follows, all from one sample in a study of vaccination effects on CD4 cells after COVID-19. No antigen has been identified for these receptors. The assay was immunoSEQ multiplex PCR, and TCRdb's table has in-frame clones only and misses some. Of tens of thousands of clones in the sample, around 69% were seen once. Sequencing was performed on CD4+ T cells from PBMCs cultured with HCoV-NL63 spike peptides, taken before COVID-19 vaccination. The receptors here all came from a human donor who received a COVID-19 vaccine. Each CDR3 is given with its conserved first and last residue. Each record gives: V gene, J gene, clone size, D gene, CDR3 DNA, CDR3 protein. A D gene is named only where the DNA matches it firmly. Part of the rows lack a size; the others show once, few, many or a class for expanded clones.

v_gene: TRBV5-4; j_gene: TRBJ2-1; abundance: NA; d_gene: NA; CDR3nt: TGTGCCAGCAGCAAAGACAGCTGGAGCTCCTACAATGAGCAGTTCTTC; CDR3aa: CASSKDSWSSYNEQFF
v_gene: TRBV5-1; j_gene: TRBJ2-2; abundance: few; d_gene: TRBD1; CDR3nt: TGCGCCAGCAGCTTGCAGGGGGCTACCGGGGAGCTGTTTTTT; CDR3aa: CASSLQGATGELFF
v_gene: TRBV2; j_gene: TRBJ1-4; abundance: NA; d_gene: NA; CDR3nt: TGTGCCAACTCGAGGGGCACTAATGAAAAACTGTTTTTT; CDR3aa: CANSRGTNEKLFF
v_gene: TRBV5-1; j_gene: TRBJ1-5; abundance: NA; d_gene: TRBD1; CDR3nt: TGCGCCAGCAGCCCCGGACAGGGAGGGATTCAGCCCCAGCATTTT; CDR3aa: CASSPGQGGIQPQHF
v_gene: TRBV18; j_gene: TRBJ1-5; abundance: NA; d_gene: NA; CDR3nt: TGTGCCAGCTCACCACCCGGGCGGACCTTGGGCGATCAGCCCCAGCATTTT; CDR3aa: CASSPPGRTLGDQPQHF
v_gene: TRBV18; j_gene: TRBJ2-6; abundance: NA; d_gene: NA; CDR3nt: TGTGCCAGCTCACCGTCTGGGGCCAACGTCCTGACTTTC; CDR3aa: CASSPSGANVLTF
v_gene: TRBV27; j_gene: TRBJ1-6; abundance: NA; d_gene: NA; CDR3nt: TGTGCCAGCAGCTATCGGCCGGGGATGGCGGCTTCACCCCTCCACTTT; CDR3aa: CASSYRPGMAASPLHF
v_gene: TRBV7-2; j_gene: TRBJ2-2; abundance: NA; d_gene: TRBD2; CDR3nt: TGTGCCAGCAGCTTACTCAGCGGGGGGGCCGGGGAGCTGTTTTTT; CDR3aa: CASSLLSGGAGELFF
v_gene: TRBV6-1; j_gene: TRBJ2-5; abundance: NA; d_gene: NA; CDR3nt: TGTGCCAGCAGTGAAGTATGGTGGGAGACCCAGTACTTC; CDR3aa: CASSEVWWETQYF
v_gene: TRBV5-1; j_gene: TRBJ2-3; abundance: NA; d_gene: NA; CDR3nt: TGCGCCAGCAGCTTGGTGTCGGCTGGAACAGATACGCAGTATTTT; CDR3aa: CASSLVSAGTDTQYF
v_gene: TRBV19; j_gene: TRBJ1-1; abundance: few; d_gene: TRBD1; CDR3nt: TGTGCCAGTACCAAGGGGACAGCGAACACTGAAGCTTTCTTT; CDR3aa: CASTKGTANTEAFF